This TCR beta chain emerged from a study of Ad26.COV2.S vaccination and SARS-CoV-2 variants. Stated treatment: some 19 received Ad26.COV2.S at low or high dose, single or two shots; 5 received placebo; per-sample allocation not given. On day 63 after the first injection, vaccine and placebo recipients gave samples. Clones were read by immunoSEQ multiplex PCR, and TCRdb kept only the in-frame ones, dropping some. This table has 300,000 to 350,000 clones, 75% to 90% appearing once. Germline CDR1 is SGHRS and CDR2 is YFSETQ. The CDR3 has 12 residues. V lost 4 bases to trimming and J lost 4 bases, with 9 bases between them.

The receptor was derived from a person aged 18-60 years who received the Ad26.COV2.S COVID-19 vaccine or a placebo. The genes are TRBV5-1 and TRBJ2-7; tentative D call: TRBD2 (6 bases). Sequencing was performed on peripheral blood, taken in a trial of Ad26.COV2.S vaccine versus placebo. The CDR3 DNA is TGCGCCAGCAGCGGCGGGATTTACGAGCAGTACTTC. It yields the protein CASSGGIYEQYF. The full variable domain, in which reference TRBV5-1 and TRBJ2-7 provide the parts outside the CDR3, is KAGVTQTPRYLIKTRGQQVTLSCSPISGHRSVSWYQQTPGQGLQFLFEYFSETQRNKGNFPGRFSGRQFSNSRSEMNVSTLELGDSALYLCASSGGIYEQYFGPGTRLTVT.